The rows below give T cell receptor beta chains drawn from one sample of a study of T-cell reconstitution after alpha-beta-depleted transplantation in children. In TCRdb, the PCR reads were re-called with MiXCR into one record per CDR3 protein. The sample gives about 70,000 distinct CDR3 sequences, roughly a tenth of which show up once; 13% is in the top ten. This specimen consisted of PBMCs, obtained before TCRalphabeta/CD19-depleted stem cell transplant. The receptor source for this set is a boy aged 5-17 years with acute myeloid leukemia, due to receive a stem cell transplant. CDR3s include the opening cysteine and the closing phenylalanine or tryptophan. The order of the fields is D gene, V gene, J gene, clone size, CDR3 DNA, CDR3 protein. D genes are given only for firm matches. The size entry is marked missing in some rows and otherwise reads once, few, many or a size class.

>NA|TRBV27|TRBJ2-4|many
TGTGCCAGCAGCTCTTGGGGGTCTTCCAACATTCAGTACTTC
CASSSWGSSNIQYF
>NA|TRBV12-3/TRBV12-4|TRBJ2-7|NA
TGTGCCATCAGTTTGTTCTCGGGTGGCAGGGTGAGCTACGAGCAGTACTTC
CAISLFSGGRVSYEQYF
>NA|TRBV11-2|TRBJ2-2|many
TGTGCCAGCAGCTTGGGTGAATACACCGGGGAGCTGTTTTTT
CASSLGEYTGELFF
>TRBD2|TRBV7-3|TRBJ2-6|many
TGTGCCAGCAGCCCCGGGAGGACCTCTGGGGCCAACGTCCTGACTTTC
CASSPGRTSGANVLTF
>NA|TRBV27|TRBJ1-2|many
TGTGCCAGCAGTTTCGTGACAGGTGCTAACTATGGCTACACCTTC
CASSFVTGANYGYTF
>NA|TRBV5-1|TRBJ2-1|many
TGCGCCAGCAGCTTGGGCGGCTCCTACAATGAGCAGTTCTTC
CASSLGGSYNEQFF
>TRBD1|TRBV29-1|TRBJ2-5|many
TGCAGCGTTGGGGGACAGGGGACTAGGGAGACCCAGTACTTC
CSVGGQGTRETQYF
>TRBD2|TRBV5-1|TRBJ2-3|few
TGCGCCAGCTCGACTAGCGGGAGCTTCAGTTTTGATACGCAGTATTTT
CASSTSGSFSFDTQYF
>NA|TRBV11-1|TRBJ1-6|many
TGTGCCAGCACCCCGGGCCCCGGGACGGACTCCTATAATTCACCCCTCCACTTT
CASTPGPGTDSYNSPLHF
>NA|TRBV5-4|TRBJ1-2|few
TGTGCCAGCAGACCTCCCGGGGACGGAAACTATGGCTACACCTTC
CASRPPGDGNYGYTF
>NA|TRBV4-3|TRBJ1-5|NA
TGCGCCAGCAGCCAAGATGGCCAGCCCCAGCATTTT
CASSQDGQPQHF
>NA|TRBV10-2|TRBJ1-2|many
TGCGCCAGCAGTGTTGACTATGGCTACACCTTC
CASSVDYGYTF
>TRBD2|TRBV20-1|TRBJ2-1|many
TGCAGTGCTAGCCCTTTCCTAGCGGGAAAGTACAATGAGCAGTTCTTC
CSASPFLAGKYNEQFF
>TRBD2|TRBV18|TRBJ2-1|NA
TGTGCCAGCTCACGACTAGCGTGGTATATTTCTGAGCAGTTCTTC
CASSRLAWYISEQFF
>NA|TRBV12-3/TRBV12-4|TRBJ2-7|many
TGTGCCAGCAGTCAGGGGGGGCTCTCCTACGAGCAGTACTTC
CASSQGGLSYEQYF
>TRBD1|TRBV10-3|TRBJ2-2|many
TGTGCCATCAGTCTTAAGACCGGGACAGGGTCCGGGGAGCTGTTTTTT
CAISLKTGTGSGELFF
>NA|TRBV2|TRBJ1-6|many
TGTGCCAGCAGGCCGGGACGTATCCCCGGTTTTAATTCACCCCTCCACTTT
CASRPGRIPGFNSPLHF
>NA|TRBV27|TRBJ2-2|few
TGTGCCAGCAGCTTTAGGGGGGGTAACACCGGGGAGCTGTTTTTT
CASSFRGGNTGELFF
>NA|TRBV7-9|TRBJ2-1|NA
TGTGCCAGCAGCTTAGACGGGGACCACCGCGCCAATGAGCAGTTCTTC
CASSLDGDHRANEQFF
>TRBD1|TRBV27|TRBJ2-1|many
TGTGCCAGCACCCACACAGAAACAGGGGGCAATGAGCAGTTCTTC
CASTHTETGGNEQFF
>NA|TRBV7-3|TRBJ2-2|many
TGTGCCAGCAGCTCTCCTATCGGGGAGCTGTTTTTT
CASSSPIGELFF
>TRBD2|TRBV20-1|TRBJ2-5|many
TGCAGTGCTAGGCCGCCAGCGGGATTCCAAGAGACCCAGTACTTC
CSARPPAGFQETQYF
>TRBD1|TRBV5-6|TRBJ1-2|many
TGTGCCAGCAGCTCGAGACCGGACAGGCCAACCCGACCTGCTAACTATGGCTACACCTTC
CASSSRPDRPTRPANYGYTF
>NA|TRBV3-1|TRBJ2-7|NA
TGTGCCAGCTCCCAGCATCTCTCCGGGGCACAGAGCTCCTACGAGCAGTACTTC
CASSQHLSGAQSSYEQYF
>TRBD1|TRBV3-1|TRBJ2-5|many
TGTGCCAGCAGCGAACCACAGGGGTCCTGGGAGACCCAGTACTTC
CASSEPQGSWETQYF
>TRBD1|TRBV12-3/TRBV12-4|TRBJ2-5|many
TGTGCCAGCCTTGAGGGGACAGGAGACTTTAGGGAGACCCAGTACTTC
CASLEGTGDFRETQYF
>TRBD1|TRBV5-1|TRBJ1-1|many
TGCGCCAGCAGCTTACAGGGGTCCACTGAAGCTTTCTTT
CASSLQGSTEAFF
>NA|TRBV12-3/TRBV12-4|TRBJ1-1|many
TGTGCCAGCAGTTTAGATACCGGAACCTACAACACTGAAGCTTTCTTT
CASSLDTGTYNTEAFF
>NA|TRBV16|TRBJ1-5|many
TGTGCCAGCAGCCAACGGTATCAGCCCCAGCATTTT
CASSQRYQPQHF
>NA|TRBV27|TRBJ1-4|few
TGTGCCAGCAGGACAGGCTCCTGGAGTGAAAAACTGTTTTTT
CASRTGSWSEKLFF
>NA|TRBV9|TRBJ1-4|NA
TGTGCCAGCAGCGCCGGACCTAATGAAAAACTGTTTTTT
CASSAGPNEKLFF
>TRBD1|TRBV12-3/TRBV12-4|TRBJ2-6|few
TGTGCCTGCACCATACGCCTGACAGGGGCCAACTCTGGGGCCAACGTCCTGACTTTC
CACTIRLTGANSGANVLTF
>NA|TRBV7-3|TRBJ2-2|many
TGTGCCAGCAGCTTAAGGAACACCGGGGAGCTGTTTTTT
CASSLRNTGELFF
>NA|TRBV7-9|TRBJ2-1|many
TGTGCCAGCAGCCCGGGACAATCGCCCCATGAGCAGTTCTTC
CASSPGQSPHEQFF
>NA|TRBV7-6|TRBJ2-3|many
TGTGCCAGCAGCTCCGCAGCCAGCTGGGATACGCAGTATTTT
CASSSAASWDTQYF
>TRBD1|TRBV27|TRBJ1-2|many
TGTGCCAGCAGTCCCCTCGGACAGGGGGCCGGGGGCTACACCTTC
CASSPLGQGAGGYTF
>TRBD1|TRBV5-6|TRBJ1-5|many
TGTGCCAGCAGCTTAGGACAGGGGGCCCAGCCCCAGCATTTT
CASSLGQGAQPQHF
>TRBD2|TRBV27|TRBJ2-1|many
TGTGCCAGCAGTTCCTACGGGCGAGCGGGAGGGCCTTCACAGTTCTTC
CASSSYGRAGGPSQFF
>TRBD2|TRBV28|TRBJ2-5|NA
TGTGCCAGCAGTTATGCGCTAGCGGGGGGCCAAGAGACCCAGTACTTC
CASSYALAGGQETQYF
>NA|TRBV7-2|TRBJ2-3|many
TGTGCCAGCAGCTTAGGGAACCGGGGCACAGATACGCAGTATTTT
CASSLGNRGTDTQYF
>TRBD2|TRBV28|TRBJ2-7|medium-sized
TGTGCCAGCACAAAGACCGGGAGGTTCGGGGACCCCTCCTACGAGCAGTACTTC
CASTKTGRFGDPSYEQYF
>NA|TRBV28|TRBJ2-2|many
TGTGCCAGCAGTTTGAGGGGGTGGAACACCGGGGAGCTGTTTTTT
CASSLRGWNTGELFF
>NA|TRBV20-1|TRBJ2-3|many
TGCAGTGCTAAGGGTCTCCACACAGATACGCAGTATTTT
CSAKGLHTDTQYF
>NA|TRBV29-1|TRBJ2-5|many
TGCAGCGCAGGAGGGGGAGAGACCCAGTACTTC
CSAGGGETQYF
>NA|TRBV12-3/TRBV12-4|TRBJ2-1|once
TGTGCCAGCAGTTTATGGCTAGACGGGAATGAGCAGTTCTTC
CASSLWLDGNEQFF
>NA|TRBV4-3|TRBJ2-7|many
TGCGCCAGCAGCCCCCGGGCCGCCGTTGATTACGAGCAGTACTTC
CASSPRAAVDYEQYF
>NA|TRBV7-9|TRBJ2-2|NA
TGTGCCAGCAGGCCAGACAGGTCCTGGGAGCTGTTTTTT
CASRPDRSWELFF
>NA|TRBV7-3|TRBJ1-6|many
TGTGCCAGCAGCTTACGAGCAGGGGAAAGCTCACCCCTCCACTTT
CASSLRAGESSPLHF
>NA|TRBV7-6|TRBJ2-2|once
TGTGCCAGCAGCTTAGGGACTCCCTCTCTGAACACCGGGGAGCTGTTTTTT
CASSLGTPSLNTGELFF
>NA|TRBV11-2|TRBJ1-2|many
TGTGCCAGCAGCCCGCCCGGGGCGCAAGGCTACACCTTC
CASSPPGAQGYTF
>NA|TRBV5-6|TRBJ2-2|NA
TGTGCCAGCGGCCCCCGACTTGTTAGCGGGGAGCTGTTTTTT
CASGPRLVSGELFF
>NA|TRBV29-1|TRBJ1-1|many
TGCAGCGTCTACCCAGGGAGGACTGAAGCTTTCTTT
CSVYPGRTEAFF
>TRBD1|TRBV6-5|TRBJ2-4|few
TGTGCCAGCAGTTCCGGGACAGGCAAAAACATTCAGTACTTC
CASSSGTGKNIQYF
>NA|TRBV7-2|TRBJ2-7|many
TGTGCCAGCAGCTCTGCCTACGAGCAGTACTTC
CASSSAYEQYF
>NA|TRBV7-3|TRBJ2-2|many
TGTGCCAGCAGCTTGCTGGGACTTAACACCGGGGAGCTGTTTTTT
CASSLLGLNTGELFF